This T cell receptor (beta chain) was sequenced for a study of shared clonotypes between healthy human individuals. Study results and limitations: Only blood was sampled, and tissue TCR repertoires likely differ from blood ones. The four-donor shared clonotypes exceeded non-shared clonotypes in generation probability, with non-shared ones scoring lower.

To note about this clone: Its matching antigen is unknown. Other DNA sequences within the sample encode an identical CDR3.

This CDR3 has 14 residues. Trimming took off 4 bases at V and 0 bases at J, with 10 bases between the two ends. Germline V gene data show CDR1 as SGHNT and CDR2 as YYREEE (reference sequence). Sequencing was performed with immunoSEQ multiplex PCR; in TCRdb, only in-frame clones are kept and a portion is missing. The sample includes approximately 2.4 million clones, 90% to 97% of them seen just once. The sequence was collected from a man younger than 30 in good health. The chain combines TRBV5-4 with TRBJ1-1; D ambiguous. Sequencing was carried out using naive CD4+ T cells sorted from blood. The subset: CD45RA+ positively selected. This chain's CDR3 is CASSLGDLNTEAFF. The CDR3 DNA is TGTGCCAGCAGCCTCGGAGACCTGAACACTGAAGCTTTCTTT. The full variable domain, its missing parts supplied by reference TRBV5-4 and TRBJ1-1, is ETGVTQSPTHLIKTRGQQVTLRCSSQSGHNTVSWYQQALGQGPQFIFQYYREEENGRGNFPPRFSGLQFPNYSSELNVNALELDDSALYLCASSLGDLNTEAFFGQGTRLTVV.